These 25 T cell receptor beta chains originate from one sample sequenced in a study of T cells in Graves' hyperthyroidism and ophthalmopathy. TCR beta CDR3 sequences were amplified from RNA transcripts. A first-round RT-PCR of the TCR CDR3 used the HTBI primer set. TCRdb re-analysed the multiplex PCR reads in MiXCR, keeping a single row per CDR3 protein. The sample records roughly 700,000 distinct CDR3 sequences, roughly 17% being singletons. The source material was blood. The receptors originated from a man aged 45-65 years with Graves' hyperthyroidism.

V and J are TRBV6-1 and TRBJ1-5; 8 bases are a match to TRBD1. The germline gives CDR1 MNHNS, CDR2 SASEGT. The CDR3 spans 19 residues. V shed 5 bases and J 2 bases; nucleotides not matched to a gene: 17. DNA of the CDR3: TGTGCCAGCAGTAACCCACTCGGACAGGGCAATATTGGCAATCAGCCCCAGCATTTT. It codes for CASSNPLGQGNIGNQPQHF.

The gene calls are TRBV29-1 and TRBJ2-1, with TRBD2 identical over 8 bases. From germline, CDR1 is SQVTM and CDR2 ANQGSEA. V lost 8 bases and J lost 0; bases outside the gene matches: 3. This CDR3 has 13 residues. CDR3 sequence (DNA): TGCAGCACAAGCGGGGGCTCCTACAATGAGCAGTTCTTC. Translated, it gives CSTSGGSYNEQFF.

This clonotype was observed at least ten times. This chain joins TRBV2 and TRBJ1-5; 9 bases are a match to TRBD1. The CDR3 runs to 17 residues. The J segment lost 0 bases and the V segment lost 4 bases, leaving 7 bases of the junction unmatched. Germline V gene lookup returns CDR1 SNHLY and CDR2 FYNNEI. CDR3: CASSGGQGPNSNQPQHF. The CDR3, as DNA: TGTGCCAGCAGTGGGGGACAGGGACCGAATAGCAATCAGCCCCAGCATTTT.

The sample holds a few counts of this clonotype. The V gene is TRBV18, the J gene TRBJ2-5; TRBD1 agrees at 9 bases. V was clipped by 4 bases and J by 3 bases; unmatched bases: 3. Germline lookup yields CDR1 KGHSH and CDR2 LQKENI. The CDR3 runs 14 residues. The CDR3, as DNA: TGTGCCAGCTCACGGGGACAGGGCGAAGAGACCCAGTACTTC. It is translated as CASSRGQGEETQYF.

Many counts were recorded for this clonotype. The chain links TRBV7-3 to TRBJ2-1, with D maybe TRBD2 (6 bases). Germline assignment: CDR1 SGHTA and CDR2 FQGTGA. The CDR3 loop spans 16 amino acids. Trimming left V 5 bases short and J 8 bases short, with 22 bases between. Here the CDR3 reads CASSRGNREPFDEQFF. For the CDR3, the DNA is TGTGCCAGCAGCCGAGGTAATCGGGAGCCATTCGATGAGCAGTTCTTC.

This clonotype was seen at least ten times. J is TRBJ1-1 and V is TRBV19, with 9 bases lining up with TRBD1. The CDR3 length is 15 residues. With V trimmed by 3 bases and J by 1 base, 3 bases remained unmatched. Germline loops: CDR1 LNHDA, CDR2 SQIVND (reference sequence). DNA of the CDR3: TGTGCCAGTAGTATCTGGACAGGGGAGAACACTGAAGCTTTCTTT. Its protein is CASSIWTGENTEAFF.

This clonotype was seen more than once but under ten times. The chain has TRBV10-3 and TRBJ2-7, with 9 nucleotides matching TRBD2. V shed 0 bases, J shed 2 bases, and the junction held 5 bases outside the gene matches. Germline V lookup: CDR1 ENHRY, CDR2 SYGVKD. The CDR3 extends over 16 amino acids. DNA of the CDR3: TGTGCCATCAGTGAGTCCGCTAGCGGGGTCCCCTACGAGCAGTACTTC. Its protein product is CAISESASGVPYEQYF.

This clonotype has a handful of counts. The rearrangement uses TRBV7-9 and TRBJ2-5; tentatively, D is TRBD1 (7 bases). V lost 5 bases, J lost 5 bases, and 15 bases lay in between. Germline assignment: CDR1 SEHNR and CDR2 FQNEAQ (reference sequence). The length of the CDR3 is 14 residues. The CDR3 DNA sequence: TGTGCCAGCAGCACACAGACAGGGAGGGAGACCCAGTACTTC. Translation: CASSTQTGRETQYF.

This clonotype was seen many times. V and J are TRBV2 and TRBJ1-3, with a possible D match to TRBD1 (5 bases). CDR1 SNHLY and CDR2 FYNNEI come from the germline V gene. The CDR3 covers 13 residues. Trimming removed 1 base from V and 10 bases from J, with 11 bases in between. CDR3 residues: CASSEGPGGTIYF. CDR3 sequence (DNA): TGTGCCAGCAGTGAAGGGCCCGGGGGGACCATATATTTT.

Only a few counts were recorded for this clonotype. CDR3 amino acids: CASRAGDGHYEQYF. The DNA for the CDR3 is TGTGCCAGCAGGGCAGGGGACGGACACTACGAGCAGTACTTC. The rearrangement joins TRBV12-3 or TRBV12-4 to TRBJ2-7; possibly TRBD1 for D (6 bases). The CDR3 extends over 14 amino acids. V was clipped by 6 bases and J by 3 bases, with 15 bases between them.

Many counts were recorded for this clonotype. This chain uses TRBV9 with TRBJ2-1; 7 bases align to TRBD2. The CDR3 consists of 13 residues. CDR1 and CDR2 (germline): SGDLS, YYNGEE. With V trimmed by 7 bases and J by 5 bases, 6 bases remained unmatched. The CDR3 coding sequence is TGTGCCAGCCGGGAGGCGGGGAACAATGAGCAGTTCTTC. Residues: CASREAGNNEQFF.

This clonotype was detected only a few times. V and J are TRBV12-3 or TRBV12-4 and TRBJ2-1; weak D call: TRBD1 (5 bases). V was pared by 4 bases and J by 2 bases, with 12 bases between. The length of the CDR3 is 15 residues. CDR3 sequence: CASSSDNMPYNEQFF. CDR3 DNA sequence: TGTGCCAGCAGTTCGGACAACATGCCCTACAATGAGCAGTTCTTC.

There are many counts of this clonotype. The chain couples TRBV5-5 to TRBJ1-2; D uncertain. V lost 0 bases and J 0 bases, leaving 9 bases between the germline ends. Germline-derived CDR1 and CDR2 are SGHKS and YYEKEE (reference sequence). This CDR3 comprises 15 residues. In DNA, the CDR3 is TGTGCCAGCAGCTTGGGACCGTTAGCTAACTATGGCTACACCTTC. Protein product: CASSLGPLANYGYTF.

This clonotype appeared many times. V usage is TRBV28 and J usage is TRBJ2-5; 12 positions agree with TRBD2. The CDR3 spans 16 residues. Germline values: CDR1 MDHEN, CDR2 SYDVKM. V shed 3 bases and J 1 base; nucleotides not matched to a gene: 3. CDR3: CASSFGLAGIQETQYF. CDR3 DNA sequence: TGTGCCAGCAGTTTTGGACTAGCGGGAATCCAAGAGACCCAGTACTTC.

This clonotype has at least ten counts. The rearrangement joins TRBV5-1 to TRBJ1-2, with D uncertain. CDR1 SGHRS and CDR2 YFSETQ come from the germline V gene. V was trimmed by 2 bases and J by 4 bases, leaving 12 bases between them. CDR3 length equals 14 residues. The CDR3 coding sequence is TGCGCCAGCAGCTTTCGCGGGGAAGGCTATGGCTACACCTTC. Translated, it gives CASSFRGEGYGYTF. Supplemented by reference TRBV5-1 and TRBJ1-2, the full variable domain reads KAGVTQTPRYLIKTRGQQVTLSCSPISGHRSVSWYQQTPGQGLQFLFEYFSETQRNKGNFPGRFSGRQFSNSRSEMNVSTLELGDSALYLCASSFRGEGYGYTFGSGTRLTVV.

This chain links TRBV30 with TRBJ2-2, with a possible D match to TRBD2 (7 bases). V was clipped by 2 bases and J by 4 bases, with 14 bases between them. This CDR3 region has 15 residues. The germline V gene has CDR1 GTSNPN and CDR2 SVGIG (reference sequence). CDR3 coding DNA: TGTGCCTGGAGTAGGGGGGGAGTAGGCACCGGGGAGCTGTTTTTT. Its protein is CAWSRGGVGTGELFF.

This clonotype was observed at least ten times. This sequence joins TRBV28 and TRBJ2-5; TRBD2 agrees at 8 bases. This CDR3 is built from 15 residues. J lost 5 bases, V lost 5 bases, and 10 bases had no gene match. Germline CDR1 reads MDHEN; CDR2 reads SYDVKM. CDR3 sequence (DNA): TGTGCCAGCAGTCCCGCCGGGGGCGGGAGGGAGACCCAGTACTTC. It specifies CASSPAGGGRETQYF.

This clonotype was found many times. This chain uses TRBV29-1 with TRBJ1-2, with TRBD1 matching 9 bases. The CDR3 is 12 residues long. Germline CDR1 reads SQVTM; CDR2 reads ANQGSEA. V shed 7 bases and J 2 bases; nucleotides not matched to a gene: 2. This chain's CDR3 is CSEGTGNYGYTF. The DNA for the CDR3 is TGCAGCGAGGGGACAGGGAACTATGGCTACACCTTC.

This clonotype was seen at least ten times. The chain combines TRBV28 with TRBJ2-3; 9 bases line up with TRBD1. The CDR3 length is 15 residues. The V gene end was trimmed by 5 bases and the J gene end by 3 bases; junction bases not matched to a gene: 6. Looked up from germline, CDR1 is MDHEN and CDR2 is SYDVKM. In DNA form, the CDR3 reads TGTGCCAGCAGTGGACAGGGGCGTCTTACAGATACGCAGTATTTT. This gives the protein CASSGQGRLTDTQYF.

The CDR3 loop reads CAWSAGGNEQFF. CDR3 DNA sequence: TGTGCCTGGAGCGCGGGTGGGAATGAGCAGTTCTTC. This chain links TRBV30 with TRBJ2-1; maybe TRBD2 (5 bases). Looked up from germline, CDR1 is GTSNPN and CDR2 is SVGIG (reference sequence). With 3 bases removed from V and 7 bases from J, the gap between germline ends came to 10 bases. This CDR3 has 12 amino acids.

The gene calls are TRBV19 and TRBJ2-1; tentatively, D is TRBD2 (5 bases). Per germline, CDR1 LNHDA and CDR2 SQIVND (reference sequence). V lost 4 bases to trimming and J lost 3 bases, with 19 bases between them. The CDR3 runs to 17 residues. The CDR3 here is CASSRQDSKAYYNEQFF. CDR3 bases: TGTGCCAGTAGTAGGCAGGACTCCAAGGCTTACTACAATGAGCAGTTCTTC.

There are many counts of this clonotype. The chain combines TRBV6-1 with TRBJ1-1; 7 bases agree with TRBD1. The CDR3 has 14 amino acids. V trimming: 7 bases; J trimming: 3 bases; junction bases outside the gene matches: 8. Germline values: CDR1 MNHNS, CDR2 SASEGT. The CDR3 DNA sequence: TGTGCCAGCAACCCCGGGACAGAGCACACTGAAGCTTTCTTT. Translation gives CASNPGTEHTEAFF.

The table lists this clonotype with a few counts. This chain joins TRBV7-9 and TRBJ1-1; D call uncertain. Between the trimmed V and J ends, which lost 2 bases and 5 bases, there was a span of 9 bases. Germline CDR1 is SEHNR and CDR2 is FQNEAQ (reference sequence). The CDR3 length is 13 residues. The chain's CDR3 is CASSLNARTEAFF. DNA of the CDR3: TGTGCCAGCAGCTTAAATGCACGGACTGAAGCTTTCTTT.

This clonotype was seen only once. The gene calls are TRBV4-1 and TRBJ2-2, with 7 positions matching TRBD2. This CDR3 is built from 17 residues. The germline V gene encodes CDR1 MGHRA and CDR2 YSYEKL. J lost 4 bases, V lost 3 bases, and 11 bases had no gene match. The CDR3 loop is CASSHTTRTRGTGELFF. CDR3 nucleotides: TGCGCCAGCAGCCATACAACCCGGACTAGAGGCACCGGGGAGCTGTTTTTT.

This clonotype was recorded many times. The chain joins TRBV4-1 to TRBJ2-5, with TRBD1 matching 9 bases. V shed 4 bases, J shed 2 bases, and the junction held 8 bases outside the gene matches. The CDR3 extends over 16 amino acids. CDR1 MGHRA and CDR2 YSYEKL come from the germline V gene. The CDR3, as DNA: TGCGCCAGCAGCCGAGTAGTACAGGGGGCACAAGAGACCCAGTACTTC. Protein: CASSRVVQGAQETQYF.